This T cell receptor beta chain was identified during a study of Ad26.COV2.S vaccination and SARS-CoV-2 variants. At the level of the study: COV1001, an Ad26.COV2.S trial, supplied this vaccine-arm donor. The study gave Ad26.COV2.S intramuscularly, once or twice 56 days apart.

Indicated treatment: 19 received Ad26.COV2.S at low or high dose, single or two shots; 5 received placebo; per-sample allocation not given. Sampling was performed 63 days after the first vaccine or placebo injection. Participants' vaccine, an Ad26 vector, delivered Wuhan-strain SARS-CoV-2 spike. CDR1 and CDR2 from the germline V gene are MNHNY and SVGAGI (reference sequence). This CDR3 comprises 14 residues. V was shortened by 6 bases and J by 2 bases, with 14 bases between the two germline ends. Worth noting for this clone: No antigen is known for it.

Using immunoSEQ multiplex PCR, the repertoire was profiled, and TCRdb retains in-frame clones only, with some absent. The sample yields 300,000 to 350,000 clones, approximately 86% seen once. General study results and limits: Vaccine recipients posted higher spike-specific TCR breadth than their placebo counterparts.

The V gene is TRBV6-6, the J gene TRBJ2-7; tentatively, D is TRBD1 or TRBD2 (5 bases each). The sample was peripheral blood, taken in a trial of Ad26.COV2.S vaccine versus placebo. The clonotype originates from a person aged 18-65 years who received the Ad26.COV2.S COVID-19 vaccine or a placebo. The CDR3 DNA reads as TGTGCCAGCAGACTAGACAGCGTCACCTACGAGCAGTACTTC. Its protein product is CASRLDSVTYEQYF.